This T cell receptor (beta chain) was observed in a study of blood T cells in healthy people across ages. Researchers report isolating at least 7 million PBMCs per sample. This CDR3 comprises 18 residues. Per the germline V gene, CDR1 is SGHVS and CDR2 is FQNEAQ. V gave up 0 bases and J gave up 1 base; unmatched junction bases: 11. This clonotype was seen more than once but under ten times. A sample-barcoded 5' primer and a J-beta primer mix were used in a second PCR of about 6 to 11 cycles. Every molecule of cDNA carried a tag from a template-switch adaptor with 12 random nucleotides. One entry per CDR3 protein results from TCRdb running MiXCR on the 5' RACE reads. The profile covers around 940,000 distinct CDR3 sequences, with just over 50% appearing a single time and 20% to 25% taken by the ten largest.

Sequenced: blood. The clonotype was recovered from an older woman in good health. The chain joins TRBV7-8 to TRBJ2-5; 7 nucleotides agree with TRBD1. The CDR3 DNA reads TGTGCCAGCAGCTTAGCATCGACAGGGACACTACTCCAAGAGACCCAGTACTTC. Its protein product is CASSLASTGTLLQETQYF. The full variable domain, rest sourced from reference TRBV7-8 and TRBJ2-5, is GAGVSQSPRYKVAKRGQDVALRCDPISGHVSLFWYQQALGQGPEFLTYFQNEAQLDKSGLPSDRFFAERPEGSVSTLKIQRTQQEDSAVYLCASSLASTGTLLQETQYFGPGTRLLVL.